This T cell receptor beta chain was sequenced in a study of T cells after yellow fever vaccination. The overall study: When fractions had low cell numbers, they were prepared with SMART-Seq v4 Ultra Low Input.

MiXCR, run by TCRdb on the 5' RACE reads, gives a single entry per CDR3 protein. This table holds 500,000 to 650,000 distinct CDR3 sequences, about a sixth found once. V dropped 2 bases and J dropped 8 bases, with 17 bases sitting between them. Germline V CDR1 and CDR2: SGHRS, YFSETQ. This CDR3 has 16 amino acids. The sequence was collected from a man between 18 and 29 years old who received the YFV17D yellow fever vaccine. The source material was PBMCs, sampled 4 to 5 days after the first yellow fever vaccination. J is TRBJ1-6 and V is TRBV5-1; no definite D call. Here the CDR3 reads CASSLRTAGFDSPLHF. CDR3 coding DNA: TGCGCCAGCAGCTTAAGGACGGCGGGGTTTGATTCACCCCTCCACTTT.